Given below is one TCR beta chain in context. The sample is drawn from a study of T cells after yellow fever vaccination. TCRdb recomputed calls from the 5' RACE reads with MiXCR, one row per CDR3 protein. Here the sample spans 500,000 to 650,000 distinct CDR3 sequences, 9% to 15% being singletons. In germline, CDR1 is LNHDA, CDR2 SQIVND (reference sequence). Trimming left V 4 bases short and J 7 bases short, with 14 bases between. The CDR3 is 14 amino acids. V usage is TRBV19 and J usage is TRBJ2-1; no reliable D call. The clonotype comes from a man in his thirties or forties who received the YFV17D yellow fever vaccine. Here the sequenced sample was PBMCs, taken on the day of the yellow fever booster vaccination. The CDR3 spells CASSSYGLSNEQFF. DNA of the CDR3: TGTGCCAGTAGTAGTTACGGGCTGTCGAATGAGCAGTTCTTC.